This T cell receptor (beta chain) is from a study of T cells in Graves' hyperthyroidism and ophthalmopathy (dated by TCRdb to between 2018 and 2020). For the study in its entirety: Peripheral blood samples were taken at the time of initial diagnosis, prior to any treatment. The 100 or so discovery patients were divided at random into training and test sets in a 7:3 ratio. To identify distinguishing TCR V-J signatures, a discovery cohort of about 95 patients was used, comprising some 45 with Graves' ophthalmopathy and around 57 with stable Graves' hyperthyroidism. Once sampling was done, hyperthyroidism patients were given methimazole at a starting dose of 30 mg daily, whereas ophthalmopathy patients were given high-dose intravenous methylprednisolone. The study also compared thyroid tissue and blood T-cell repertoires from several Graves' hyperthyroidism patients. An independent validation cohort of some 18 hyperthyroidism patients and 17 patients who later progressed to ophthalmopathy tested prospective prediction of ophthalmopathy. TCR Vbeta CDR3 sequencing of approximately 140 peripheral blood samples (about 45 ophthalmopathy, roughly 74 hyperthyroidism and approximately 17 progressor patients) is reported in the paper.

V is clipped by 1 base and J by 6 bases, and the sequence between their germline boundaries is 10 bases long. Counted from cysteine to phenylalanine, this CDR3 has 14 amino acids. The DNA shown is the 42-base CDR3, in frame from base 1. Sequences SNHLY (CDR1) and FYNNEI (CDR2) are obtained from the germline V gene. TCR beta CDR3 regions were amplified from RNA transcripts. The TCR CDR3 was subjected to a first round of RT-PCR using the HTBI primer set and the Qiagen OneStep RT-PCR kit. The libraries were constructed in a second round of multiplex PCR and then size-selected and purified. The libraries were sequenced on an Illumina HiSeq2000 using paired-end 100 bp reads. As for the authors' bioinformatics: SOAPnuke was used to process the raw data, throwing out any read that contained adapters or uncalled bases, had a mean Phred below 15, or lacked an exact constant-primer or identifier match. COPE v1.2.5 was used to merge the high-quality paired reads, and each unique nucleotide sequence was defined as a clonotype. MiTCR v1.1 was used to align the clonotypes against IMGT TRBV, TRBD and TRBJ reference segments. The analysis included only V-J combinations with a frequency above 0.0001, which together covered approximately 99% of the repertoires. A TCS score was defined as the ratio of F50 (clonal expansion) to E x V (chaos), with BLOSUM62-based TCRdist applied between CDR3 peptides within each V-J. Welch's t-statistics and random forest reduced 500 to 650 V-J features to 10 to 15, which were used in a naive Bayes classifier (R e1071). The public sequencing data were trimmed at Q25 with fastp and processed into clonotypes with MiXCR by TCRdb, which kept only in-frame beta chains. Rows with one shared CDR3 protein collapse into an entry with the most common genes and DNA. For this entry, the V and J calls and clone size follow TCRdb and not the study's own pipeline. Here the sample has about 640,000 distinct CDR3 sequences; less than 25% occur a single time. The ten largest clones capture roughly 30% of the sample.

Moderately to severely active disease, a Clinical Activity Score of at least 3, a NOSPECS grade of at least 4, and a duration under 3 months were present in ophthalmopathy patients. The study excluded patients with uncontrolled infections, other autoimmune diseases, pregnancy or lactation. Diagnoses relied on clinical symptoms, serum thyroxine and TRAb, thyroid ultrasound and orbital computed tomography. Ficoll-Paque density gradient centrifugation was used to isolate PBMCs from about 10 ml of fresh peripheral blood. Total RNA was extracted using Trizol reagent, and RNA quality was assessed on an Agilent 2100 Bioanalyzer. Summary of the overall study and its limitations: During validation, the model predicted progression to ophthalmopathy a median of roughly six months ahead of onset, with just under 71% sensitivity and 72.22% specificity. Most expanded thyroid clonotypes (frequency above 0.001) were also found in blood, which suggests that blood repertoires may mirror thyroid immune responses. In cross-validation, a model built on a 13 V-J signature told ophthalmopathy apart from stable hyperthyroidism with approximately 90% sensitivity and roughly 81% specificity, and in testing the same model reached 80%/75%. Sample size was not statistically predetermined, and blinding of investigators to group allocation was not performed.

This clonotype was observed many times. This receptor's antigen is unknown. Per-base qualities were not stored, and no clone one base away is much larger. Sequenced sample: blood. The sequence is built from TRBV2 and TRBJ1-5; TRBD1 is a possible D gene, resting on 5 matching bases. The clonotype was recovered from a man aged 25-45 years with Graves' ophthalmopathy. The DNA sequence reads TGTGCCAGCAGTGAAGAAGGGGTGGCTCAGCCCCAGCATTTT. This translates into CASSEEGVAQPQHF.